This T cell receptor beta chain was observed in a study of blood T cell repertoires in COVID-19. Study-wide background: Acute and convalescent COVID-19 samples came from the United States, Italy and Spain.

Cohort assignment relied on participant-reported clinical history. To note about this clone: This sample includes further DNA sequences coding for the same CDR3.

V shed 3 bases and J 3 bases; nucleotides not matched to a gene: 4. The CDR3 is 14 residues long. Germline CDR1 LNHDA, CDR2 SQIVND (reference sequence). Per the original methods: Amplified reference gene primers provided the basis for estimating nucleated cell counts. Only in-frame clones appear in the TCRdb table, and some are missing; sequencing was by immunoSEQ multiplex PCR. D and trimming come from the DNA, and the V and J calls and clone size come from that table. The sample has 200,000 to 300,000 clones; approximately 83% are singletons. The TCR was taken from a woman aged 40 to 55 with acute COVID-19. The rearrangement links TRBV19 to TRBJ2-7; 8 bases are a match to TRBD1. What was sequenced was PBMCs or T cells enriched from blood (not recorded which). For the CDR3, the DNA is TGTGCCAGTAGTATCAGGACAGGGAGCTACGAGCAGTACTTC. This sequence encodes CASSIRTGSYEQYF.